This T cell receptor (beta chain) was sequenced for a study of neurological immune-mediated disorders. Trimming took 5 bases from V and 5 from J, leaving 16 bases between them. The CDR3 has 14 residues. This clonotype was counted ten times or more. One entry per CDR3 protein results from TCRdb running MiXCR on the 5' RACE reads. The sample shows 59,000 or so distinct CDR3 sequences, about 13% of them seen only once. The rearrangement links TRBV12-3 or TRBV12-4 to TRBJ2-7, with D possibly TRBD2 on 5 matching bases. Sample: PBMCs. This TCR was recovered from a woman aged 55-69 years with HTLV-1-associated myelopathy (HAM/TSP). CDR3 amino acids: CASSPDTSSHEQYF. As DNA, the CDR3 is TGTGCCAGCAGTCCTGATACTAGTTCCCACGAGCAGTACTTC.